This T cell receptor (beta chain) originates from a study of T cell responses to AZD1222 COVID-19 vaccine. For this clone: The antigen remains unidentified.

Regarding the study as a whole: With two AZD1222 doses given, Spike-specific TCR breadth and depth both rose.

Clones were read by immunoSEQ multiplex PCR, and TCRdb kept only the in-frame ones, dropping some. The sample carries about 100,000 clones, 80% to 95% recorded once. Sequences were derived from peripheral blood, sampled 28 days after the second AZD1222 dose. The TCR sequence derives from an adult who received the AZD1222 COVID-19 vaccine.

The CDR3 DNA is TGTGCCAGCAGCCCCCAGCCGACAGGCTACTACGAGCAGTACTTC. Amino acid sequence: CASSPQPTGYYEQYF. J is TRBJ2-7 and V is TRBV7-2; TRBD1 might be the D (6 bases). This CDR3 comprises 15 residues. Germline V gene lookup returns CDR1 SGHTA and CDR2 FQGNSA. The V end lost 5 bases, the J end lost 3 bases, and 17 bases lay between the germline ends. Complete variable domain (other parts from reference TRBV7-2 and TRBJ2-7): GAGVSQSPSNKVTEKGKDVELRCDPISGHTALYWYRQSLGQGLEFLIYFQGNSAPDKSGLPSDRFSAERTGGSVSTLTIQRTQQEDSAVYLCASSPQPTGYYEQYFGPGTRLTVT.